This T cell receptor (beta chain) derives from a study of blood T cell repertoires in COVID-19. Study summary: Italy, Spain and the United States were the sources of the convalescent and acute COVID-19 samples. T cells, B-cell-depleted T cells, or PBMCs provided the cDNA or gDNA that served as material.

The V gene end was trimmed by 6 bases and the J gene end by 0 bases; junction bases not matched to a gene: 3. Germline loops: CDR1 MNHEY, CDR2 SVGEGT. The CDR3 is 14 residues long. This clone was counted only a few times. Authors' data handling: Reference gene primer amplification in the assay estimated nucleated cell counts. Some clones are missing from TCRdb's copy, which holds only in-frame ones; the method was immunoSEQ multiplex PCR. Clone size and V and J calls were adopted from that table, with D and trimming inferred from the DNA. The data hold more than 150,000 clones, with about 86% observed a single time.

The receptor's source is a man aged 50 to 59 with active or convalescent COVID-19. V is TRBV6-2 or TRBV6-3 and J is TRBJ2-7, with 9 bases aligning to TRBD1. The sequenced sample was peripheral blood. The CDR3 DNA reads as TGTGCCAGCAGCGGGACAGGGTACTCCTACGAGCAGTACTTC. Amino acids: CASSGTGYSYEQYF.